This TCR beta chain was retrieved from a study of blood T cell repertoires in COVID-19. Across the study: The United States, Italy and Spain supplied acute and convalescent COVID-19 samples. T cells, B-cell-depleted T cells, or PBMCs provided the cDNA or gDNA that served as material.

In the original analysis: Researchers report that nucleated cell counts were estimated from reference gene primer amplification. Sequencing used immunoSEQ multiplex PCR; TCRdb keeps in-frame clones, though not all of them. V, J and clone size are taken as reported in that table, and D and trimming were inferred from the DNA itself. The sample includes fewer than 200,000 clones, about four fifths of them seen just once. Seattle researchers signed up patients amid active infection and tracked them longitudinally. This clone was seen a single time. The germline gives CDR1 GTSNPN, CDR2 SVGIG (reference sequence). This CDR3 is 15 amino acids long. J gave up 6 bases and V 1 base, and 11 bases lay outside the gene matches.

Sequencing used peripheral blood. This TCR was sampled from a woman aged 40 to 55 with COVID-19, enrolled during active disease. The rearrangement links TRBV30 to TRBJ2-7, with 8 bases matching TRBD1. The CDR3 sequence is CAWSATTGGPSEQYF. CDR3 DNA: TGTGCCTGGAGTGCGACTACAGGGGGTCCCTCCGAGCAGTACTTC.